This T cell receptor (beta chain) was profiled in a study of T cell responses to AZD1222 COVID-19 vaccine. Overall study results and limits: Females outnumbered males among donors, who were mostly white British; clonal diversity was possibly underestimated.

TCRdb's table, derived via immunoSEQ multiplex PCR, lists solely in-frame clones and lacks some. The sample yields 120,000 to 150,000 clones, around 89% seen once. With respect to this clone: Its matching antigen is unknown.

Per the germline V gene, CDR1 is SGHDN and CDR2 is FVKESK. V lost 4 bases and J lost 7, with 15 bases in between. The CDR3 consists of 14 residues. The sample consisted of peripheral blood, taken 28 days after the second AZD1222 dose. The J gene is TRBJ2-3, the V gene TRBV14; TRBD2 is a possible D gene (5 bases). This receptor was taken from an adult who received the AZD1222 COVID-19 vaccine. CDR3 bases: TGTGCCAGCAGCCCCTATCGGGGTTCTAATACGCAGTATTTT. Translation: CASSPYRGSNTQYF.